A single sample gave rise to the 17 T cell receptor beta chains below, sequenced in a study of blood T cell repertoires in COVID-19. Assay: immunoSEQ multiplex PCR; the TCRdb copy retains only in-frame clones and omits some. The table shows 40,000 to 60,000 clones, with approximately 84% occurring only once. What was sequenced was peripheral blood. The origin of the receptors is a man aged 45-65 years with active COVID-19.

The J gene is TRBJ1-1, the V gene TRBV12-5; D is possibly TRBD1 (6 bases). The germline V and J ends were trimmed by 9 bases and 2 bases, with 13 bases remaining between them. The CDR3 consists of 13 residues. In germline, CDR1 is LGHNT, CDR2 FRNRAP. The CDR3 sequence is CASVRQDNTEAFF. CDR3 coding DNA: TGTGCTAGCGTACGACAGGATAACACTGAAGCTTTCTTT.

The J gene is TRBJ1-3, the V gene TRBV6-5; a possible D gene is TRBD1 (5 bases). This CDR3 is 16 amino acids long. Germline values: CDR1 MNHEY, CDR2 SVGAGI. The V gene lost 4 bases and the J gene lost 3 bases, with 16 bases spanning the gap. CDR3: CASSLGTWGGGNTIYF. The CDR3, as DNA: TGTGCCAGCAGTTTGGGTACATGGGGCGGTGGAAACACCATATATTTT.

The rearrangement joins TRBV6-4 to TRBJ2-2, with TRBD2 matching 7 bases. The CDR3 covers 14 residues. After removal of 2 bases from V and 6 bases from J, the junction contained 3 bases not matched to a gene. Germline values: CDR1 MRHNA, CDR2 SNTAGT. CDR3 in amino acids: CASSDREVPGELFF. CDR3 nucleotide sequence: TGTGCCAGCAGTGACCGGGAGGTCCCCGGGGAGCTGTTTTTT.

V is TRBV6-5 and J is TRBJ2-1, with no clear D. V lost 5 bases and J lost 5, with 13 bases in between. CDR1 and CDR2 from the germline V gene are MNHEY and SVGAGI. This CDR3 is built from 14 residues. The CDR3 protein is CASSQFVGDNEQFF. In DNA form, the CDR3 reads TGTGCCAGCAGTCAATTCGTTGGAGACAATGAGCAGTTCTTC.

This chain links TRBV6-5 with TRBJ1-1, with a possible D match to TRBD1 (6 bases). Trimming removed 2 bases at V and 4 bases at J, with 14 bases between. The CDR3 spans 15 residues. Germline loops: CDR1 MNHEY, CDR2 SVGAGI. This CDR3 reads CASSYGVQGSTEAFF. The CDR3 DNA follows: TGTGCCAGCAGTTACGGGGTCCAGGGGTCCACTGAAGCTTTCTTT.

This CDR3 is CASSYGTAGNQPQHF. As DNA, the CDR3 is TGTGCCAGCAGTTACGGGACAGCCGGCAATCAGCCCCAGCATTTT. The chain has TRBV6-6 and TRBJ1-5; 7 positions agree with TRBD1. J gave up 2 bases and V 2 bases, and 3 bases lay outside the gene matches. Germline V gives CDR1 MNHNY, CDR2 SVGAGI (reference sequence). CDR3 length: 15 amino acids.

V and J are TRBV4-1 and TRBJ1-1; D uncertain. The CDR3 consists of 13 residues. CDR1 is MGHRA, CDR2 YSYEKL, per germline. With 3 bases removed from V and 1 base from J, the gap between germline ends came to 6 bases. The CDR3 DNA sequence: TGCGCCAGCAGCCACCCAGGGAACACTGAAGCTTTCTTT. It specifies CASSHPGNTEAFF.

The chain combines TRBV19 with TRBJ1-6, with TRBD1 matching over 7 bases. CDR3 size: 14 residues. With V trimmed by 8 bases and J by 7 bases, 8 bases remained unmatched. Looked up from germline, CDR1 is LNHDA and CDR2 is SQIVND (reference sequence). DNA for the CDR3: TGTGCCAGTGATAATGGCAGGGGGAATTCACCCCTCCACTTT. It is translated as CASDNGRGNSPLHF.

The chain couples TRBV6-5 to TRBJ2-2; D is uncertain. With 6 bases removed from V and 4 bases from J, the gap between germline ends came to 9 bases. From germline, CDR1 is MNHEY and CDR2 SVGAGI. The CDR3 totals 13 residues. The CDR3: CASSTITTGELFF. In DNA form, the CDR3 reads TGTGCCAGCAGCACTATTACCACCGGGGAGCTGTTTTTT.

The J gene is TRBJ2-3, the V gene TRBV7-2, with a tentative D call TRBD2 (5 bases). Trimming took off 0 bases at V and 4 bases at J, with 11 bases between the two ends. CDR3 length: 15 amino acids. Germline lookup yields CDR1 SGHTA and CDR2 FQGNSA. Here the CDR3 DNA reads TGTGCCAGCAGCTTAGCTTCGAGGGTTCCAGATACGCAGTATTTT. It translates to CASSLASRVPDTQYF.

The rearrangement links TRBV5-4 to TRBJ2-2, with 9 bases aligning to TRBD2. Germline V gene sequence: CDR1 SGHNT, CDR2 YYREEE (reference sequence). J gave up 3 bases and V 4 bases, and 4 bases lay outside the gene matches. This CDR3 contains 15 residues. This CDR3 is CASSPGLAHTGELFF. DNA for the CDR3: TGTGCCAGCAGCCCGGGACTAGCTCACACCGGGGAGCTGTTTTTT.

The chain couples TRBV10-3 to TRBJ1-6, with 7 bases lining up with TRBD1. Trimming removed 3 bases from V and 12 bases from J; junction bases left unmatched: 8. The CDR3 contains 14 residues. From germline, CDR1 is ENHRY and CDR2 SYGVKD. The CDR3 here is CAISDPRQGLPLHF. In nucleotides, the CDR3 is TGTGCCATCAGTGACCCCCGACAGGGTTTACCCCTCCACTTT.

This chain joins TRBV6-1 and TRBJ2-7; D is unresolved. The CDR3 sequence is 15 residues long. Trimming pared 1 base from V and 3 bases from J, leaving 13 bases between. Germline CDR1 reads MNHNS; CDR2 reads SASEGT. For the CDR3, the DNA is TGTGCCAGCAGTGAAGGCCAGTCCTCTTACTACGAGCAGTACTTC. Protein sequence: CASSEGQSSYYEQYF.

The gene calls are TRBV2 and TRBJ2-2; D perhaps matches TRBD2 (7 bases). There are 15 residues in the CDR3. Per the germline V gene, CDR1 is SNHLY and CDR2 is FYNNEI. Trimming removed 6 bases at V and 4 bases at J, with 15 bases between. For the CDR3, the DNA is TGTGCCAGCAGGGGGGGCGGGGGAGCCACCGGGGAGCTGTTTTTT. Its translation is CASRGGGGATGELFF. Complete variable domain (other parts from reference TRBV2 and TRBJ2-2): EPEVTQTPSHQVTQMGQEVILRCVPISNHLYFYWYRQILGQKVEFLVSFYNNEISEKSEIFDDQFSVERPDGSNFTLKIRSTKLEDSAMYFCASRGGGGATGELFFGEGSRLTVL.

The V and J genes are TRBV4-3 and TRBJ2-7, with D tentatively TRBD2 (5 bases). The V gene lost 4 bases and the J gene lost 2 bases, with 15 bases spanning the gap. This CDR3 region has 15 residues. In germline, CDR1 is LGHNA, CDR2 YSLEER. The CDR3 region has the DNA TGCGCCAGCAGCCGCGGACTCGGCGTGGCCTACGAGCAGTACTTC. Amino acids: CASSRGLGVAYEQYF.

This clone was detected only once. The rearrangement uses TRBV19 and TRBJ1-1; a weak D match, TRBD1 (5 bases). From germline, CDR1 is LNHDA and CDR2 SQIVND (reference sequence). Between the trimmed V and J ends, which lost 6 bases and 1 base, there was a span of 12 bases. CDR3 length: 14 residues. The DNA for the CDR3 is TGTGCCAGTAGGATTGGGGGAGGGAACACTGAAGCTTTCTTT. Translation: CASRIGGGNTEAFF.

The CDR3 DNA reads TGTGCCATCAGTGTTAGCGGAGTGAACTACGAGCAGTACTTC. Its translation: CAISVSGVNYEQYF. The chain recombines TRBV10-3 with TRBJ2-7, with D possibly matching TRBD2 (6 bases). V lost 4 bases, J lost 3 bases, and 13 bases lay in between. CDR1 is ENHRY, CDR2 SYGVKD, per germline. The CDR3 runs 14 residues.